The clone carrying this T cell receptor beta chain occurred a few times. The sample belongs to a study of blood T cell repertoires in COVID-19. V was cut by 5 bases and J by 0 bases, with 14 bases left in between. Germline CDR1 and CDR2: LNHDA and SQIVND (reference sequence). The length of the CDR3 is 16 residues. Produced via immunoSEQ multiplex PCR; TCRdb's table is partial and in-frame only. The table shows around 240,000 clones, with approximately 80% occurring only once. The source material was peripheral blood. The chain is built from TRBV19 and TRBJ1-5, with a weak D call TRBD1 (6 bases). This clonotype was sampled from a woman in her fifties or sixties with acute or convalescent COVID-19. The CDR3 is CASSLMDSYSNQPQHF. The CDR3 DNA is TGTGCCAGTAGTCTCATGGACAGCTATAGCAATCAGCCCCAGCATTTT.